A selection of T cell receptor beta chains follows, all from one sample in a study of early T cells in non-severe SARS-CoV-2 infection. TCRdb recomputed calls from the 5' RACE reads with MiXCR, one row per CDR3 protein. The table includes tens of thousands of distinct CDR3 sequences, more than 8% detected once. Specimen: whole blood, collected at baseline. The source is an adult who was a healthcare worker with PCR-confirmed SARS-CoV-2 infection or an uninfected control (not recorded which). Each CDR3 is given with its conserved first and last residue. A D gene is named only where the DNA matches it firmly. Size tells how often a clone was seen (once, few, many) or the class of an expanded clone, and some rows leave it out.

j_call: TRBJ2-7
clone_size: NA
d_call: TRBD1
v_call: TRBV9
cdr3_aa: CASSPVGTGEGEQYF

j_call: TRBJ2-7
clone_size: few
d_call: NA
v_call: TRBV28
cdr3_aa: CASSPLARPPYEQYF

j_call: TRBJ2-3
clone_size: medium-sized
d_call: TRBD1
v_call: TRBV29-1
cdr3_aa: CSVEAQTGGIADTQYF

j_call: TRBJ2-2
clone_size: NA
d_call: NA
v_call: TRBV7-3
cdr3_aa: CASSLNPSSNTGELFF

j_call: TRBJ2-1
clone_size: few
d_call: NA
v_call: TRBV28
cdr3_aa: CASSWGNEQFF

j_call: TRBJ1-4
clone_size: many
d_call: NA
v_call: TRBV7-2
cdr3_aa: CASSLGRRNEKLFF

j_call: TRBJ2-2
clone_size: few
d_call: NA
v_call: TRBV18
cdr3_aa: CASSPPGLSDTGELFF

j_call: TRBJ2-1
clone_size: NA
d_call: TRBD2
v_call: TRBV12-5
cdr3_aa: CASLPPELAGWFKRSNEQFF

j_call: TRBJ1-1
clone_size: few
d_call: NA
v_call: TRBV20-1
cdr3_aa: CSAGNRAGRNTEAFF

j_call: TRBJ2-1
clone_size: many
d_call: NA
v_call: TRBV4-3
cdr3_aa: CASSQGRDYNEQFF

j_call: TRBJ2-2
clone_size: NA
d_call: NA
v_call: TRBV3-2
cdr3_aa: CASSQGSENTGELFF

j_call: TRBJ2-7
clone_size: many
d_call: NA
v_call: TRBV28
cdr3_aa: CASSLAGVSSYEQYF

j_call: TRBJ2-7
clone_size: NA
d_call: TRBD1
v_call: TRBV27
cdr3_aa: CASKTTGGSYEQYF

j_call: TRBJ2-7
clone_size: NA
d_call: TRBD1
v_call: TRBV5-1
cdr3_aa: CASGPGQGVMYEQYF

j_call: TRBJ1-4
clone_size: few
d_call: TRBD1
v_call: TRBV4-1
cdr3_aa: CASSPADREKLFF

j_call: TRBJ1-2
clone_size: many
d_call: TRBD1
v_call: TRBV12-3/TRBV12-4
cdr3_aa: CASSLERGQGANGYTF

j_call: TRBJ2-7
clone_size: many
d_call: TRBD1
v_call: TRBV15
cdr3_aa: CATRDSEIYEQYF

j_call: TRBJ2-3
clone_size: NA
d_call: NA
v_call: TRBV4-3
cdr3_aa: CASSQDFHQKTTQYF

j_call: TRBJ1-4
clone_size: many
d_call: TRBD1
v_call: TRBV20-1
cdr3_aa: CSAGQAFATNEKLFF

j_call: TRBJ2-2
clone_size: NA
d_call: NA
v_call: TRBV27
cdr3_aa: CASSLLGGPVTRELFF

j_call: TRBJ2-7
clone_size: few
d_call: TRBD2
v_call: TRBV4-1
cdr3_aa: CASSQVTSGGYEQYF

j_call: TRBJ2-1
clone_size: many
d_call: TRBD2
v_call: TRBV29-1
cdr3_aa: CSVVKASGSLNEQFF

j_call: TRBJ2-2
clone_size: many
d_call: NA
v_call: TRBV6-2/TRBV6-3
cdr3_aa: CASSPPYRSGGELFF

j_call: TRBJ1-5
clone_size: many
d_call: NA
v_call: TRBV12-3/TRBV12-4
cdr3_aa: CASTSPGGNQPQHF

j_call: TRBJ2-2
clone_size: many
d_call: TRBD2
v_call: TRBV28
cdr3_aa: CASSPSGRADGELFF

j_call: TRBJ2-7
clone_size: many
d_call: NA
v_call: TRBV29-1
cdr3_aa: CSVGTYEQYF

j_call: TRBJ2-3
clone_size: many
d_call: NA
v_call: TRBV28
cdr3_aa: CASSLSHRLDTQYF

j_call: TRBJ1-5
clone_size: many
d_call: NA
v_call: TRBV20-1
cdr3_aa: CSARAGQDNQPQHF

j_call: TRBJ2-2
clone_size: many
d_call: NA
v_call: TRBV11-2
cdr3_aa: CASLKNRYGVGELFF

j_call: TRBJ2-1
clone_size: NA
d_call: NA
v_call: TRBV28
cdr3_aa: CASSLKRTAREQFF

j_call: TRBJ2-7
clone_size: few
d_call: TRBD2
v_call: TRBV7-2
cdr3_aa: CASSNSGSLNEQYF

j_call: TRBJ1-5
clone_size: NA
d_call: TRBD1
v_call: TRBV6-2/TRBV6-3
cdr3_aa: CASRSGTGYNQPQHF

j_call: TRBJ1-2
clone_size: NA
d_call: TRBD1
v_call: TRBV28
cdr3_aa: CASSRTGADYGYTF

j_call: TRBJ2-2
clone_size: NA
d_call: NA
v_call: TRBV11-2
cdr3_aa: CASSTGELFF

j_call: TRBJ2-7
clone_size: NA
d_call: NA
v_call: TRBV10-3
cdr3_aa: CAISDQGIEQYF

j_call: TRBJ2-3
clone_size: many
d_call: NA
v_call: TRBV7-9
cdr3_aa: CASNPQGLVPTDTQYF

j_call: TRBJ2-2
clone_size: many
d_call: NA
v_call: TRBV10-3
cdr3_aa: CATRRDSLNTGELFF

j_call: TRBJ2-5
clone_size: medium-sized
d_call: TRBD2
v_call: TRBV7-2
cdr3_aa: CASSLGLAPGETQYF

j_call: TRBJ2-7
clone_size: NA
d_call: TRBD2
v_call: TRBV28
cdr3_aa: CSSSQAGELYEQYF

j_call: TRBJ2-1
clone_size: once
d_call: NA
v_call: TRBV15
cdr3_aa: CATSRDRQPHNEQFF

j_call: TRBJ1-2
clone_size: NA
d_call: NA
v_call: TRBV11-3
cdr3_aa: CASSPDPHRIYGYTF

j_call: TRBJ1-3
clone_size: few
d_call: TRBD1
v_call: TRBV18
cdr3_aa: CASSPPRQGSYGNTIYF